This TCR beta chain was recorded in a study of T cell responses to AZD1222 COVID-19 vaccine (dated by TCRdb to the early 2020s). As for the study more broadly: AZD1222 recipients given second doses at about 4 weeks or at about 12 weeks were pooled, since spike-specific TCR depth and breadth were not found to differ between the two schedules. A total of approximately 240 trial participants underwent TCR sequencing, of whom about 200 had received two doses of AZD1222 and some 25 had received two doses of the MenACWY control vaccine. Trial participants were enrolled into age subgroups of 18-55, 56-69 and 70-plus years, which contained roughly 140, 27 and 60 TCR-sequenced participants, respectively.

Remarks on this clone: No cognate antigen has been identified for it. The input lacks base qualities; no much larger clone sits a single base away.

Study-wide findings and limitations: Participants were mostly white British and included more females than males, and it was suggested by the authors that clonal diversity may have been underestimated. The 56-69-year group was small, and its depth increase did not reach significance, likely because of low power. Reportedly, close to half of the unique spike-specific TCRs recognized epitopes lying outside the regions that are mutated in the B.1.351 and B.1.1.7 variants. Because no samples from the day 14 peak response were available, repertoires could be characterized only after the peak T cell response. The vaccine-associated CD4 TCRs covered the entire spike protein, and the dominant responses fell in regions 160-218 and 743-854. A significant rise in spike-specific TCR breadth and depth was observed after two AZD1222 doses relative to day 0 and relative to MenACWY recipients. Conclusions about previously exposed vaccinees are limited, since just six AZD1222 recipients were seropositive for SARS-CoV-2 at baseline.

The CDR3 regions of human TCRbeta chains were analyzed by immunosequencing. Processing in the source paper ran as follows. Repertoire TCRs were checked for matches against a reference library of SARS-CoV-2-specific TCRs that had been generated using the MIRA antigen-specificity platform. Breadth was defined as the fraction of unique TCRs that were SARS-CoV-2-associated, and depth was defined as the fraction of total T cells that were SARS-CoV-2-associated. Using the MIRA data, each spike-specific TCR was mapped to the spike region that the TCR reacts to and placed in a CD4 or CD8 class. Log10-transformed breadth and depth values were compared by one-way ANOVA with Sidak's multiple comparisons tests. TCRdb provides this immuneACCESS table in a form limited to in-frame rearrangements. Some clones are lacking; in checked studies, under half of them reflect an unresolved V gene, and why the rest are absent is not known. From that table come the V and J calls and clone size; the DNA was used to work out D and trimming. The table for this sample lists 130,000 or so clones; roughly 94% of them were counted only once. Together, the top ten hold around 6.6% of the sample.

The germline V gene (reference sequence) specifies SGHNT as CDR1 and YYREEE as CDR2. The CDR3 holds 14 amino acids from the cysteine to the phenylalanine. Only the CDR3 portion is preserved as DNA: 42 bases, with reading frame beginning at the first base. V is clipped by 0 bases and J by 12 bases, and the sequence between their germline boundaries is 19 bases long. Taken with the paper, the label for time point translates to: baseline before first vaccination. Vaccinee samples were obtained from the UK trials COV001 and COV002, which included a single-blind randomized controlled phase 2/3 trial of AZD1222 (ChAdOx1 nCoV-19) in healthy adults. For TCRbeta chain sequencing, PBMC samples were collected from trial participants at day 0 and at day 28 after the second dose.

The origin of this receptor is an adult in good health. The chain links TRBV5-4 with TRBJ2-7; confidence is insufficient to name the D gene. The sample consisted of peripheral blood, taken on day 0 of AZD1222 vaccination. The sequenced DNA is TGTGCCAGCAGCTTGGAGCGTAATTCGGAGAATCCGTACTTC. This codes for CASSLERNSENPYF.